The 24 T cell receptor beta chains given below trace back to one sample, sequenced in a study of Ad26.COV2.S vaccination and SARS-CoV-2 variants. Clones were read by immunoSEQ multiplex PCR, and TCRdb kept only the in-frame ones, dropping some. The sample has approximately 350,000 clones, about nine tenths seen once. Sample treatment: around 19 received Ad26.COV2.S at low or high dose, single or two shots; 5 received placebo; per-sample allocation not given. Specimens were obtained on day 63 following the first vaccine or placebo injection. The sample was peripheral blood, taken in a trial of Ad26.COV2.S vaccine versus placebo. These receptors were obtained from a person aged 18 to 59 who received the Ad26.COV2.S COVID-19 vaccine or a placebo.

This clone was counted between two and nine times. The V call is TRBV21-1, the J call TRBJ1-5; the table's D gene call, TRBD1, was not cross checked with the DNA. TRBV21-1 has pseudogene status. CDR3 length equals 16 residues. CDR3 DNA: TGTGCCAGCAGCGAACTAGTCGACAGGGGAAATCAGCCCCAGCATTTT. Protein: CASSELVDRGNQPQHF.

This sequence joins TRBV30 and TRBJ1-1; D is unclear. Germline CDR1 reads GTSNPN; CDR2 reads SVGIG (reference sequence). Trimming pared 4 bases from V and 1 base from J, leaving 4 bases between. The CDR3 sequence is 11 residues long. The CDR3 sequence: CAWNRNTEAFF. The CDR3, as DNA: TGTGCCTGGAATCGGAACACTGAAGCTTTCTTT.

This clone has a handful of counts. The CDR3 here is CASSGQGYGYTF. The CDR3 nucleotides read TGTGCCAGCAGTGGGCAGGGCTATGGCTACACCTTC. The V call is TRBV2, the J call TRBJ1-2; tentative D call: TRBD1 (5 bases). Per germline, CDR1 SNHLY and CDR2 FYNNEI. CDR3 size: 12 residues. With 4 bases removed from V and 4 bases from J, the gap between germline ends came to 7 bases.

The V and J genes are TRBV5-1 and TRBJ2-7; D not resolved. CDR1 and CDR2 from the germline V gene are SGHRS and YFSETQ. This CDR3 is built from 14 residues. V shed 0 bases and J shed 0 bases, with 7 bases lying between them. The DNA for the CDR3 is TGCGCCAGCAGCTTGGACGCGAGCTCCTACGAGCAGTACTTC. This encodes CASSLDASSYEQYF.

The genes are TRBV5-4 and TRBJ1-1; D gene uncertain. V gave up 0 bases and J gave up 1 base, with 4 bases separating them. The CDR3 is made up of 13 amino acids. Looked up from germline, CDR1 is SGHNT and CDR2 is YYREEE (reference sequence). Here the CDR3 DNA reads TGTGCCAGCAGCTTGGACAAGAACACTGAAGCTTTCTTT. This encodes CASSLDKNTEAFF.

The chain combines TRBV18 with TRBJ1-1; D not certain. The length of the CDR3 is 13 residues. Deletions cut 4 bases from V and 0 bases from J, with 6 bases between. The germline V gene has CDR1 KGHSH and CDR2 LQKENI. The CDR3 loop reads CASSQTMNTEAFF. CDR3 bases: TGTGCCAGCTCACAGACGATGAACACTGAAGCTTTCTTT.

CDR3 nucleotide sequence: TGTGCCTGGAGTGATGACAGTTCTGGCGAGCAGTACTTC. This encodes CAWSDDSSGEQYF. This chain links TRBV30 with TRBJ2-7; TRBD1 might be the D (5 bases). The CDR3 consists of 13 residues. V was shortened by 1 base and J by 6 bases, with 13 bases between the two germline ends. CDR1 GTSNPN and CDR2 SVGIG come from the germline V gene (reference sequence).

J is TRBJ2-5 and V is TRBV6-5; TRBD1 matches 8 bases. The CDR3 extends over 15 amino acids. With V trimmed by 2 bases and J by 9 bases, 11 bases remained unmatched. The germline V gene has CDR1 MNHEY and CDR2 SVGAGI. The CDR3 here is CASSYTGQDPRAQYF. The CDR3 nucleotides are TGTGCCAGCAGTTACACGGGACAGGACCCACGGGCCCAGTACTTC.

This chain joins TRBV5-4 and TRBJ1-3; 7 bases map to TRBD1. The CDR3 loop spans 14 amino acids. The V segment lost 4 bases and the J segment 4 bases; nucleotides outside the gene matches: 5. Germline CDR1 SGHNT, CDR2 YYREEE (reference sequence). CDR3 nucleotide sequence: TGTGCCAGCAGCCCATGGACAGGCGGAAACACCATATATTTT. Protein sequence: CASSPWTGGNTIYF. Based on the CDR3 plus reference TRBV5-4 and TRBJ1-3, the full variable domain is ETGVTQSPTHLIKTRGQQVTLRCSSQSGHNTVSWYQQALGQGPQFIFQYYREEENGRGNFPPRFSGLQFPNYSSELNVNALELDDSALYLCASSPWTGGNTIYFGEGSWLTVV.

The DNA for the CDR3 is TGTGCCAGCAGCTTAACTACATACAACATTCAGTACTTC. It encodes CASSLTTYNIQYF. The chain has TRBV7-2 and TRBJ2-4; D is unresolved. V lost 2 bases to trimming and J lost 7 bases, with 9 bases between them. The CDR3 covers 13 residues. The germline gives CDR1 SGHTA, CDR2 FQGNSA.

The chain uses TRBV6-4 and TRBJ1-1, with 7 nucleotides matching TRBD1. The trim removed 5 bases at V and 4 bases at J, leaving 7 bases unmatched. This CDR3 is 14 amino acids long. The germline V gene encodes CDR1 MRHNA and CDR2 SNTAGT. In DNA, the CDR3 is TGTGCCAGCAGTCGACAGGGATCATCCACTGAAGCTTTCTTT. Encoded protein: CASSRQGSSTEAFF.

About this clone itself: This sample also contains other DNA sequences that code for the same CDR3. The chain couples TRBV7-9 to TRBJ2-7; 7 positions agree with TRBD1. There are 13 residues in the CDR3. The V gene's germline CDR1 is SEHNR and CDR2 FQNEAQ (reference sequence). J lost 2 bases, V lost 3 bases, and 1 base had no gene match. CDR3 coding DNA: TGTGCCAGCAGCTTGACAGGGCCCTACGAGCAGTACTTC. Translated, it gives CASSLTGPYEQYF.

The V call is TRBV5-1, the J call TRBJ2-6; the D call may be TRBD1 or TRBD2 (5 bases each). This CDR3 region has 17 residues. CDR1 is SGHRS, CDR2 YFSETQ, per germline. V lost 2 bases and J lost 3, with 15 bases in between. DNA for the CDR3: TGCGCCAGCAGCTTCTCCGGGACGACATATGGGGCCAACGTCCTGACTTTC. It is translated as CASSFSGTTYGANVLTF. The full variable domain, in which reference TRBV5-1 and TRBJ2-6 provide the parts outside the CDR3, is KAGVTQTPRYLIKTRGQQVTLSCSPISGHRSVSWYQQTPGQGLQFLFEYFSETQRNKGNFPGRFSGRQFSNSRSEMNVSTLELGDSALYLCASSFSGTTYGANVLTFGAGSRLTVL.

About this clone: Other DNA sequences in the same sample also yield this CDR3. This chain links TRBV6-5 with TRBJ1-2, with 7 bases aligning to TRBD1. Per the germline V gene, CDR1 is MNHEY and CDR2 is SVGAGI. Trimming cost V 0 bases and J 2 bases; bases outside gene matches: 3. This CDR3 contains 15 residues. The CDR3 loop is CASSYSGTANYGYTF. For the CDR3, the DNA is TGTGCCAGCAGTTACTCGGGGACAGCCAACTATGGCTACACCTTC.

This chain connects TRBV19 to TRBJ1-2; the D gene is possibly TRBD1 (6 bases). This CDR3 comprises 14 residues. Germline V gene sequence: CDR1 LNHDA, CDR2 SQIVND (reference sequence). The ends were cut back, 4 bases at V and 8 bases at J, with 17 bases in the middle. The CDR3 region is CASSRIQGLGGYTF. CDR3 nucleotides: TGTGCCAGTAGTAGGATACAGGGTTTAGGAGGCTACACCTTC.

The V gene is TRBV3-1 (or the pseudogene TRBV3-2), the J gene TRBJ1-2, with 9 nucleotides matching TRBD1. This CDR3 is 16 amino acids long. Germline assignment: CDR1 LGHDT and CDR2 YNNKEL (reference sequence). V gave up 0 bases and J gave up 4 bases; unmatched junction bases: 6. CDR3 sequence reads: CASSQDGGQGGYGYTF. Written as DNA, the CDR3 is TGTGCCAGCAGCCAAGACGGGGGACAGGGCGGCTATGGCTACACCTTC.

In its sample, this clone was seen once. The chain uses TRBV11-2 and TRBJ1-2; D unresolved. Trimming removed 1 base at V and 8 bases at J, with 11 bases between. CDR3 size: 13 residues. Germline values: CDR1 SGHAT, CDR2 FQNNGV. The DNA of the CDR3 is TGTGCCAGCAGCTTAGTGCCGGACTCCGGCTACACCTTC. It encodes CASSLVPDSGYTF.

The J gene is TRBJ1-6, the V gene TRBV4-2; no definite D call. The CDR3 has 15 amino acids. CDR1 is LGHNA, CDR2 YNFKEQ, per germline. V was clipped by 0 bases and J by 7 bases, with 10 bases between them. The CDR3, as DNA: TGTGCCAGCAGCCAAGATGGAGGGCTCAATTCACCCCTCCACTTT. Translation gives CASSQDGGLNSPLHF.

This rearrangement joins TRBV7-3 to TRBJ1-1, with TRBD1 as a possible D gene (5 bases). The CDR3 length is 12 residues. Germline loops: CDR1 SGHTA, CDR2 FQGTGA. V lost 5 bases and J 1 base, leaving 5 bases between the germline ends. CDR3 bases: TGTGCCAGCAGCGGGACGAACACTGAAGCTTTCTTT. This sequence encodes CASSGTNTEAFF. Combining the CDR3 with reference TRBV7-3 and TRBJ1-1 gives the whole variable domain GAGVSQTPSNKVTEKGKYVELRCDPISGHTALYWYRQSLGQGPEFLIYFQGTGAADDSGLPNDRFFAVRPEGSVSTLKIQRTERGDSAVYLCASSGTNTEAFFGQGTRLTVV.

V is TRBV2 and J is TRBJ2-5, with 8 bases that match TRBD1. Germline CDR1 reads SNHLY; CDR2 reads FYNNEI. The CDR3 length is 16 residues. J gave up 2 bases and V 4 bases, and 9 bases lay outside the gene matches. Here the CDR3 reads CASSGPTGVLQETQYF. In DNA form, the CDR3 reads TGTGCCAGCAGTGGCCCGACAGGGGTCCTGCAAGAGACCCAGTACTTC.

The chain links TRBV4-3 to TRBJ1-3, with D tentatively TRBD1 (6 bases). The CDR3 extends over 15 amino acids. Germline CDR1 LGHNA, CDR2 YSLEER. The germline V and J ends were trimmed by 1 base and 9 bases, with 16 bases remaining between them. The CDR3 reads CASSQAPGEGSTIYF. CDR3 nucleotide sequence: TGCGCCAGCAGCCAAGCGCCAGGGGAAGGGAGCACCATATATTTT.

The chain links TRBV7-6 to TRBJ2-7, with 8 bases lining up with TRBD1. This CDR3 region has 17 residues. Germline V lookup: CDR1 SGHVS, CDR2 FNYEAQ. Losses at the gene ends were 4 bases for V and 4 bases for J; bases not matched to a gene: 15. The CDR3 spells CASSSRQGRIPLYEQYF. CDR3 DNA: TGTGCCAGCAGCTCGAGACAGGGGAGGATCCCCCTGTACGAGCAGTACTTC.

The V and J genes are TRBV5-1 and TRBJ1-1; D may be TRBD1 (6 bases). The CDR3 sequence is 16 residues long. V was cut by 0 bases and J by 3 bases, with 15 bases left in between. In germline, CDR1 is SGHRS, CDR2 YFSETQ. The CDR3 nucleotides are TGCGCCAGCAGCTTGGCTACAGGGCCTCTGTACACTGAAGCTTTCTTT. Amino acid sequence: CASSLATGPLYTEAFF.

This chain joins TRBV5-1 and TRBJ1-6; D may be TRBD1 (6 bases). The CDR3 runs to 15 residues. CDR1 SGHRS and CDR2 YFSETQ come from the germline V gene. V lost 0 bases and J lost 8, with 12 bases in between. The CDR3 sequence: CASSLDGTHDSPLHF. Written as DNA, the CDR3 is TGCGCCAGCAGCTTGGACGGGACACATGATTCACCCCTCCACTTT.